Given below is one T cell receptor beta chain in context. TCRdb re-called the 5' RACE reads with MiXCR, one entry per CDR3 protein. Of under 400,000 distinct CDR3 sequences listed, around 28% were seen once; the top ten hold 13%. The sample originates from a study of T-cell memory formation after mild COVID-19. The ends lost 3 bases at V and 4 bases at J; junction bases unmatched: 3. CDR1 KGHSH and CDR2 LQKENI come from the germline V gene. The CDR3 is made up of 15 amino acids. V gene TRBV18 combines with J gene TRBJ2-5; 12 nucleotides match TRBD2. This receptor was obtained from an adult woman who had mild COVID-19 (a few samples of this study predate the infection). Cell type and time point are not known. Sample: PBMCs or a T cell subset sorted from them (not recorded which). The CDR3 DNA is TGTGCCAGCTCACCGACTAGCGGGGGAGCAGAGACCCAGTACTTC. This codes for CASSPTSGGAETQYF.